Following are 26 T cell receptor beta chains from one sample sequenced in a study of blood T cell repertoires in COVID-19. Profiled with immunoSEQ multiplex PCR; TCRdb holds only in-frame clones, not every one. The table shows approximately 160,000 clones, with roughly 84% occurring only once. The specimen was peripheral blood. The origin of the receptors is a man aged 60 to 75 who had recovered from COVID-19.

This rearrangement joins TRBV3-1 (or the pseudogene TRBV3-2) to TRBJ1-2; D uncertain. This CDR3 is 15 amino acids long. CDR1 LGHDT and CDR2 YNNKEL come from the germline V gene (reference sequence). Deletions cut 0 bases from V and 6 bases from J, with 14 bases between. The CDR3 DNA follows: TGTGCCAGCAGCCAAGATGAGGGAAAGTTTGATGGCTACACCTTC. Amino acids: CASSQDEGKFDGYTF.

The chain combines TRBV19 with TRBJ2-7, with 7 bases matching TRBD1. Trimming cost V 5 bases and J 6 bases; bases outside gene matches: 7. Germline V gene lookup returns CDR1 LNHDA and CDR2 SQIVND (reference sequence). The CDR3 runs to 13 residues. The CDR3: CASSYEGAAEQYF. The CDR3, as DNA: TGTGCCAGTAGTTACGAGGGGGCGGCCGAGCAGTACTTC.

The chain links TRBV19 to TRBJ2-1, with D perhaps matching TRBD1 (6 bases). The V end was cut by 5 bases, the J end by 7 bases, with 12 bases between. Looked up from germline, CDR1 is LNHDA and CDR2 is SQIVND (reference sequence). The CDR3 length is 13 residues. The CDR3 loop reads CASSLAGVNEQFF. The CDR3 coding sequence is TGTGCCAGTAGTTTGGCAGGGGTAAATGAGCAGTTCTTC.

The chain combines TRBV12-3 or TRBV12-4 with TRBJ1-4; 11 nucleotides agree with TRBD1. This CDR3 has 13 amino acids. The trim removed 7 bases at V and 8 bases at J, leaving 3 bases unmatched. The CDR3 coding sequence is TGTGCCAGCATCCGGACAGGGGGCGAAAAACTGTTTTTT. This encodes CASIRTGGEKLFF.

The V call is TRBV5-3, the J call TRBJ2-7; 10 nucleotides align to TRBD2. Being an ORF, TRBV5-3 has a function that is uncertain. V was clipped by 4 bases and J by 3 bases; unmatched bases: 10. The length of the CDR3 is 16 residues. The CDR3 coding sequence is TGTGCCAGAAGCCCGTGGACTAGCGGAAAGAGCTACGAGCAGTACTTC. Residues: CARSPWTSGKSYEQYF.

The chain links TRBV19 to TRBJ2-7; D may be TRBD2 (5 bases). The germline V gene has CDR1 LNHDA and CDR2 SQIVND (reference sequence). The CDR3 is made up of 12 amino acids. The V and J ends lost 0 bases and 7 bases respectively, with 7 bases between them. CDR3 sequence: CASSIDRGEQYF. The CDR3 DNA reads as TGTGCCAGTAGTATAGATCGGGGTGAGCAGTACTTC.

The chain recombines TRBV9 with TRBJ1-2, with a weak D call TRBD1 (6 bases). V dropped 3 bases and J dropped 4 bases, with 13 bases sitting between them. The CDR3 totals 14 residues. CDR1 and CDR2 from the germline V gene are SGDLS and YYNGEE. The CDR3 here is CASSALGHGYGYTF. The CDR3 DNA follows: TGTGCCAGCAGCGCCTTGGGACACGGCTATGGCTACACCTTC.

V is TRBV6-5 and J is TRBJ1-2; 8 bases line up with TRBD1. Germline CDR1 and CDR2: MNHEY and SVGAGI. This CDR3 spans 15 amino acids. V was pared by 2 bases and J by 3 bases, with 5 bases of the junction left unmatched. In DNA, the CDR3 is TGTGCCAGCAGTTACCAGCCGACAGGGGACTATGGCTACACCTTC. It specifies CASSYQPTGDYGYTF.

The CDR3: CASSLGQGVYGYTF. The CDR3 DNA reads TGCGCCAGCAGCTTGGGACAGGGGGTCTATGGCTACACCTTC. V is TRBV5-1 and J is TRBJ1-2; 9 nucleotides line up with TRBD1. The CDR3 has 14 amino acids. Per the germline V gene, CDR1 is SGHRS and CDR2 is YFSETQ. The junction had 1 base not matched to a gene; V was cut back by 0 bases and J by 4 bases.

The chain employs TRBV7-3 and TRBJ2-3; 11 bases match TRBD2. The germline V gene has CDR1 SGHTA and CDR2 FQGTGA. V shed 2 bases, J shed 4 bases, and the junction held 5 bases outside the gene matches. This CDR3 comprises 16 residues. The CDR3 sequence: CASSLLAGGPPDTQYF. DNA of the CDR3: TGTGCCAGCAGCTTACTAGCGGGGGGTCCCCCAGATACGCAGTATTTT.

The chain carries TRBV7-2 and TRBJ2-5, with TRBD1 matching 8 bases. Trimming removed 3 bases from V and 5 bases from J; junction bases left unmatched: 8. The CDR3 sequence is 15 residues long. Germline CDR1 SGHTA, CDR2 FQGNSA. CDR3 loop: CASSFRGRDRETQYF. For the CDR3, the DNA is TGTGCCAGCAGCTTCAGGGGGCGCGATAGGGAGACCCAGTACTTC.

The rearrangement links TRBV7-3 to TRBJ2-5; 10 nucleotides agree with TRBD2. Germline loops: CDR1 SGHTA, CDR2 FQGTGA. The CDR3 has 16 amino acids. V trimming: 2 bases; J trimming: 3 bases; junction bases outside the gene matches: 6. CDR3 loop: CASSLWASGGEETQYF. The CDR3 nucleotides are TGTGCCAGCAGCTTATGGGCTAGCGGGGGCGAAGAGACCCAGTACTTC.

The table lists this clone with a count of one. The V and J genes are TRBV25-1 and TRBJ2-2, with TRBD1 matching 8 bases. This CDR3 is 16 amino acids long. In germline, CDR1 is MGHDK, CDR2 SYGVNS. The trim removed 5 bases at V and 1 base at J, leaving 6 bases unmatched. Written as DNA, the CDR3 is TGTGCCAGCAGTCCAACGACAGGGGAGAACACCGGGGAGCTGTTTTTT. Amino acids: CASSPTTGENTGELFF.

V gene TRBV3-1 (or the pseudogene TRBV3-2) combines with J gene TRBJ1-2; perhaps TRBD1 as D (6 bases). Trimming pared 5 bases from V and 4 bases from J, leaving 17 bases between. This CDR3 has 15 residues. Germline CDR1 is LGHDT and CDR2 is YNNKEL (reference sequence). The CDR3 sequence: CASSATLGGLYGYTF. The CDR3 coding sequence is TGTGCCAGCAGCGCCACACTGGGGGGGCTCTATGGCTACACCTTC.

The CDR3 DNA reads as TGTGCCATCAGTGAGCCGACAGATTTTGGCAGCGAGCAGTACTTC. Translated: CAISEPTDFGSEQYF. The J gene is TRBJ2-7, the V gene TRBV10-3, with D possibly being TRBD1 (5 bases). With 2 bases removed from V and 6 bases from J, the gap between germline ends came to 17 bases. The CDR3 is made up of 15 amino acids. Germline V gives CDR1 ENHRY, CDR2 SYGVKD.

The chain has TRBV3-1 (or the pseudogene TRBV3-2) and TRBJ1-2; TRBD1 might be the D (5 bases). The CDR3 contains 14 residues. The V gene lost 6 bases and the J gene lost 1 base, with 12 bases spanning the gap. CDR1 is LGHDT and CDR2 is YNNKEL in the germline V gene (reference sequence). CDR3 nucleotides: TGTGCCAGCAGAACAGGTTCATATAACTATGGCTACACCTTC. This codes for CASRTGSYNYGYTF.

This clone occurred once. This sequence joins TRBV6-6 and TRBJ1-2, with 11 bases that match TRBD1. J lost 1 base, V lost 5 bases, and 12 bases had no gene match. Germline V gives CDR1 MNHNY, CDR2 SVGAGI (reference sequence). This CDR3 contains 18 residues. CDR3 nucleotide sequence: TGTGCCAGCAGTCGCTCCGGGACAGGGGGAGACTATAACTATGGCTACACCTTC. Amino acids: CASSRSGTGGDYNYGYTF.

V and J are TRBV7-8 and TRBJ2-2, with TRBD2 matching over 9 bases. Per the germline V gene, CDR1 is SGHVS and CDR2 is FQNEAQ. The CDR3 sequence is 16 residues long. With V trimmed by 0 bases and J by 1 base, 0 bases remained unmatched. This chain's CDR3 is CASSLASGGNTGELFF. The CDR3 DNA reads as TGTGCCAGCAGCTTAGCTAGCGGGGGGAACACCGGGGAGCTGTTTTTT.

A few counts support this clone. The rearrangement uses TRBV5-1 and TRBJ2-2, with D unclear. Germline V gene lookup returns CDR1 SGHRS and CDR2 YFSETQ. V dropped 2 bases and J dropped 2 bases, with 4 bases sitting between them. The CDR3 has 13 residues. CDR3 DNA: TGCGCCAGCAGCTTCCAAAACACCGGGGAGCTGTTTTTT. Protein product: CASSFQNTGELFF.

The rearrangement links TRBV11-2 to TRBJ2-7, with 7 bases that match TRBD1. The CDR3 contains 13 residues. The V segment lost 5 bases and the J segment 3 bases; nucleotides outside the gene matches: 4. CDR1 is SGHAT and CDR2 is FQNNGV in the germline V gene. The CDR3 here is CASSKGQIYEQYF. The CDR3 DNA reads as TGTGCCAGCAGCAAGGGACAGATCTACGAGCAGTACTTC.

The V gene is TRBV29-1, the J gene TRBJ2-7; TRBD2 aligns across 7 bases. Germline-derived CDR1 and CDR2 are SQVTM and ANQGSEA. The CDR3 sequence is 13 residues long. Trimming cost V 4 bases and J 2 bases; bases outside gene matches: 5. The CDR3 is CSVGTGGPYEQYF. Written as DNA, the CDR3 is TGCAGCGTTGGGACGGGGGGACCCTACGAGCAGTACTTC.

The chain carries TRBV25-1 and TRBJ1-5; 8 bases are a match to TRBD1. V dropped 4 bases and J dropped 7; count of bases not matched to a gene: 6. Germline V gene sequence: CDR1 MGHDK, CDR2 SYGVNS. The CDR3 extends over 14 amino acids. The DNA of the CDR3 is TGTGCCAGCAGTGGGACAGGGCGAGGACAGCCCCAGCATTTT. It yields the protein CASSGTGRGQPQHF.

This rearrangement joins TRBV6-2 or TRBV6-3 to TRBJ1-4, with TRBD1 identical over 9 bases. From germline, CDR1 is MNHEY and CDR2 SVGEGT. CDR3 length equals 15 residues. Losses at the gene ends were 1 base for V and 7 bases for J; bases not matched to a gene: 4. The CDR3 region has the DNA TGTGCCAGCAGTTACTTGGGACAGGGAGGTGAAAAACTGTTTTTT. As protein: CASSYLGQGGEKLFF.

A single count supports this clone. The chain joins TRBV4-1 to TRBJ2-1; D not certain. This CDR3 has 10 residues. Germline lookup yields CDR1 MGHRA and CDR2 YSYEKL. Trimming removed 2 bases from V and 14 bases from J, with 7 bases in between. The chain's CDR3 is CASSQSPEFF. CDR3 DNA sequence: TGCGCCAGCAGCCAAAGTCCGGAGTTCTTC.

V usage is TRBV6-2 or TRBV6-3 and J usage is TRBJ2-3, with D maybe TRBD1 (6 bases). In germline, CDR1 is MNHEY, CDR2 SVGEGT. The germline V and J ends were trimmed by 4 bases and 4 bases, with 12 bases remaining between them. The CDR3 runs to 14 residues. CDR3 protein: CASSLAGAPDTQYF. The CDR3 DNA reads as TGTGCCAGCAGTTTGGCAGGGGCCCCAGATACGCAGTATTTT.

The chain recombines TRBV28 with TRBJ2-2, with 13 bases fitting TRBD2. CDR1 is MDHEN and CDR2 is SYDVKM in the germline V gene. The CDR3 has 20 residues. Trimming cost V 4 bases and J 1 base; bases outside gene matches: 12. The DNA for the CDR3 is TGTGCCAGCAGTTCCTCGGGACTAGCGGGGTCGGACTTGAACACCGGGGAGCTGTTTTTT. It translates to CASSSSGLAGSDLNTGELFF.